This TCR beta chain was recorded in a study of T cells in Graves' hyperthyroidism and ophthalmopathy. V was trimmed by 3 bases and J by 4 bases, leaving 18 bases between them. Germline V gene sequence: CDR1 MNHEY, CDR2 SMNVEV (reference sequence). This CDR3 contains 16 residues. Amplification of TCR beta CDR3 regions used RNA as the template. Using the HTBI primer set, a first-round RT-PCR was run on the TCR CDR3. TCRdb ran MiXCR on the multiplex PCR reads and lists one entry per CDR3 protein. Of some 740,000 distinct CDR3 sequences listed, approximately 15% were seen once; the top ten hold 10%. In this sample, this clonotype turned up many times.

Sample: blood. The chain is built from TRBV27 and TRBJ1-1; TRBD1 is a possible D gene (6 bases). The sequence was obtained from a woman under 30 with Graves' hyperthyroidism. DNA of the CDR3: TGTGCCAGCAGTTTGGGTGCGAGAGGGGGGGTCACTGAAGCTTTCTTT. Amino acid sequence: CASSLGARGGVTEAFF.